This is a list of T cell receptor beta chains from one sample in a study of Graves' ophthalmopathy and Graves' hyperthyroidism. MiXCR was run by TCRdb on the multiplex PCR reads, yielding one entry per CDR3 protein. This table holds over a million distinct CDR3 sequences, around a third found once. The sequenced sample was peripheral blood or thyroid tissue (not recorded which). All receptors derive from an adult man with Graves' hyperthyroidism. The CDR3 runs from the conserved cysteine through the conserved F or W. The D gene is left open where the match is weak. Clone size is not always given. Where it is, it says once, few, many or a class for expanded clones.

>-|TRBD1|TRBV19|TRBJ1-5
CASSSGTGGPSNQPQHF
TGTGCCAGTAGTAGCGGGACAGGGGGACCTAGCAATCAGCCCCAGCATTTT
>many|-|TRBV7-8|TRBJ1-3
CASSLKISGAGNTIYF
TGTGCCAGCAGCTTAAAAATCTCAGGGGCTGGAAACACCATATATTTT
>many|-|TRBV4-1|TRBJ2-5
CASSQVVLASETQYF
TGCGCCAGCAGCCAAGTCGTGCTAGCCTCAGAGACCCAGTACTTC
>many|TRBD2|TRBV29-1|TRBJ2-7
CSVVRREVGEQYF
TGCAGCGTTGTTCGGCGGGAGGTAGGCGAGCAGTACTTC
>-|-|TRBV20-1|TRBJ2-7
CSASWGSDSEYEQYF
TGCAGTGCTAGTTGGGGCTCCGACTCTGAATACGAGCAGTACTTC
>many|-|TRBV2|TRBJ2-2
CASSPRQAIGAGELFF
TGTGCCAGCAGTCCAAGACAGGCCATCGGGGCCGGGGAGCTGTTTTTT
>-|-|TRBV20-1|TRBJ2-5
CSAAAVLGWETQYF
TGCAGTGCGGCAGCGGTGTTGGGTTGGGAGACCCAGTACTTC
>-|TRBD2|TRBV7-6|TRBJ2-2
CASSLFSSGRGTGELFF
TGTGCCAGCAGCTTATTCTCTAGCGGGAGAGGCACCGGGGAGCTGTTTTTT
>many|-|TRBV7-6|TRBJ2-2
CASSHERRRGIPGELFF
TGTGCCAGCAGCCACGAACGACGGCGCGGGATCCCCGGGGAGCTGTTTTTT
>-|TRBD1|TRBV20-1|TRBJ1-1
CSARDRVDTEAFF
TGCAGTGCTAGGGACAGGGTAGATACTGAAGCTTTCTTT
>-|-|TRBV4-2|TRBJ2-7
CASSQDWSRNEQYF
TGTGCCAGCAGCCAAGACTGGAGTCGAAACGAGCAGTACTTC
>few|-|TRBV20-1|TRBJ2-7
CSARGLQGGGSYEQYF
TGCAGTGCTAGAGGCCTACAGGGAGGTGGATCCTACGAGCAGTACTTC
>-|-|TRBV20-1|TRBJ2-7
CSARGRQSSYEQYF
TGCAGTGCTAGAGGGAGACAGAGTTCCTACGAGCAGTACTTC
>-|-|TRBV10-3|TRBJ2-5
CAISYGHGSETQYF
TGTGCCATCAGTTACGGTCACGGGTCGGAGACCCAGTACTTC
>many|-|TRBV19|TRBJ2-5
CASSIVSRRETQYF
TGTGCCAGTAGTATAGTCTCAAGGAGAGAGACCCAGTACTTC
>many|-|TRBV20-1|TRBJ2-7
CSASPPSGPSYEQYF
TGCAGTGCTAGCCCCCCGTCAGGGCCCTCCTACGAGCAGTACTTC
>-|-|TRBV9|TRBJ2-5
CASSIYLCSAGKDTFGTQYF
-
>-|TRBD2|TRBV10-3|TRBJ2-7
CATSDQLAGAYEQYF
TGTGCCACCAGTGATCAACTAGCGGGAGCCTACGAGCAGTACTTC
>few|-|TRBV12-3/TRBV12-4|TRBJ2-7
CASSKKSYEQYF
TGTGCCAGCAGCAAAAAAAGCTACGAGCAGTACTTC
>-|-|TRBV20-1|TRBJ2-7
CSARESRALRTF
TGCAGTGCTAGAGAAAGCAGGGCCCTAAGAACGTTC
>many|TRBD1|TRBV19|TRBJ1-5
CASDGQGAANQPQHF
TGTGCCAGTGACGGACAGGGGGCGGCCAATCAGCCCCAGCATTTT
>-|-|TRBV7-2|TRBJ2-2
CASSVSGHSTGTGELFF
TGTGCCAGCAGCGTTTCGGGACACTCAACCGGGACCGGGGAGCTGTTTTTT
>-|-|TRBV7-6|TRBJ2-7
CASSLAPGSQQYF
TGTGCCAGCAGCTTAGCTCCGGGAAGTCAGCAGTACTTC
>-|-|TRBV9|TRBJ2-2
CASSVGGRAGELFF
TGTGCCAGCAGCGTAGGTGGCCGGGCCGGGGAGCTGTTTTTT
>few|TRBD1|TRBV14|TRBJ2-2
CASSSTGGWTGELFF
TGTGCCAGCAGCTCTACAGGGGGCTGGACCGGGGAGCTGTTTTTT
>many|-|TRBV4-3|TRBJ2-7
CASSQDTGTYEQYF
TGCGCCAGCAGCCAAGATACCGGGACCTACGAGCAGTACTTC
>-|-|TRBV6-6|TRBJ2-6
CASSYADSGANVLTF
TGTGCCAGCAGTTACGCCGACTCTGGGGCCAACGTCCTGACTTTC
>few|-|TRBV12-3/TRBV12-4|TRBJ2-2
CASRGDENTGELFF
TGTGCCAGCAGGGGGGACGAGAACACCGGGGAGCTGTTTTTT
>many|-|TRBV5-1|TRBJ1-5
CASSLYMDQPQHF
TGCGCCAGCAGCTTGTACATGGACCAGCCCCAGCATTTT
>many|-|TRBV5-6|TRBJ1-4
CASSLEETEKLFF
TGTGCCAGCAGCTTGGAGGAGACTGAAAAACTGTTTTTT
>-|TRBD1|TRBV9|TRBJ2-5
CASSQMGQLQETQYF
TGTGCCAGCAGCCAAATGGGACAGTTACAAGAGACCCAGTACTTC
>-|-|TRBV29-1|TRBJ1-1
CSRGRNTEAFF
TGCAGCAGGGGACGAAACACTGAAGCTTTCTTT
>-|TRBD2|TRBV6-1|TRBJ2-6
CASSYSSGGGPGANVLTF
TGTGCCAGCAGTTACTCATCTGGGGGGGGTCCTGGGGCCAACGTCCTGACTTTC
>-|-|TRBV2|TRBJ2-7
CASSFEGVNSGQYF
TGTGCCAGCAGTTTTGAGGGGGTAAATTCGGGGCAGTACTTC
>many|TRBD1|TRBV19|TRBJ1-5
CASSSKTGRADQPQHF
TGTGCCAGTAGTAGCAAGACAGGGCGTGCGGATCAGCCCCAGCATTTT
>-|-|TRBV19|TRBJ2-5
CASSIETGQETQYF
TGTGCCAGTAGTATAGAGACAGGACAAGAGACCCAGTACTTC
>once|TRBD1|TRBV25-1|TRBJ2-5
CASSLFTGGLETQYF
TGTGCCAGCAGTTTATTTACAGGGGGCTTGGAGACCCAGTACTTC
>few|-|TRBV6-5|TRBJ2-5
CASRTIIKETQYF
TGTGCCAGCAGAACAATTATAAAAGAGACCCAGTACTTC
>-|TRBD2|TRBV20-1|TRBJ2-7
CSVPATHSGAPYEQYF
TGCAGTGTCCCAGCGACCCATAGCGGGGCCCCCTACGAGCAGTACTTC
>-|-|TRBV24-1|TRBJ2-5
CASSFSGDGTQYF
TGTGCCAGCAGTTTTTCAGGGGATGGGACCCAGTACTTC
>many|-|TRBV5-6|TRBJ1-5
CASSLAGRSNQPQHF
TGTGCCAGCAGCTTGGCCGGACGGAGCAATCAGCCCCAGCATTTT
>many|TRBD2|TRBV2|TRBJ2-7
CASSDVSGSYEQYF
TGTGCCAGCAGTGATGTTAGCGGGTCCTACGAGCAGTACTTC